The 9 T cell receptor beta chains below come from one sample, sequenced in a study of T cell repertoires in cytomegalovirus infection. A single record per CDR3 protein comes from TCRdb applying MiXCR to the reads. The sample consists of just under 550,000 distinct CDR3 sequences, roughly 29% of them appearing once. The sample taken for sequencing was PBMCs. All receptors derive from a human donor in good health (CMV status not recorded). Some clones in this sample may be carry-over from other donors' samples.

CDR3 coding DNA: TGTGCCAGCAGTTCTGGACAGGGCAGGGGAACTAATGAAAAACTGTTTTTT. Amino acid sequence: CASSSGQGRGTNEKLFF. This chain joins TRBV12-3 or TRBV12-4 and TRBJ1-4, with 8 positions matching TRBD1. The CDR3 covers 17 residues. V gave up 4 bases and J gave up 1 base; unmatched junction bases: 8.

This chain links TRBV4-1 with TRBJ2-1; TRBD2 aligns across 7 bases. The length of the CDR3 is 17 residues. Germline assignment: CDR1 MGHRA and CDR2 YSYEKL. The V and J ends lost 0 bases and 9 bases, in that order; junction bases with no gene match: 14. CDR3 region: CASSQDSLGGDWREQFF. For the CDR3, the DNA is TGCGCCAGCAGCCAAGATTCTCTGGGAGGGGATTGGCGTGAGCAGTTCTTC.

There are many counts of this clonotype. This chain joins TRBV7-6 and TRBJ2-1, with D possibly TRBD1 on 6 matching bases. In germline, CDR1 is SGHVS, CDR2 FNYEAQ. CDR3 length: 14 amino acids. Trimming cost V 10 bases and J 8 bases, with 21 bases left between them. DNA of the CDR3: TGTGCCACCGCGCGCGGGTCAGGGGTGGATGAGCAGTTCTTC. It encodes CATARGSGVDEQFF.

The chain employs TRBV2 and TRBJ1-5; possible D gene TRBD1, 5 bases. CDR3 size: 13 residues. V was pared by 3 bases and J by 6 bases, with 9 bases between. Germline values: CDR1 SNHLY, CDR2 FYNNEI. The CDR3 DNA is TGTGCCAGCAGTGATCGGGGGACTCAGCCCCAGCATTTT. Translation: CASSDRGTQPQHF.

In this sample, this clonotype turned up many times. The chain has TRBV6-5 and TRBJ2-3; TRBD1 is a possible D gene (6 bases). The CDR3 totals 15 residues. In germline, CDR1 is MNHEY, CDR2 SVGAGI. V lost 2 bases, J lost 1 base, and 10 bases lay in between. Written as DNA, the CDR3 is TGTGCCAGCAGTTACGAGGGGGTAGGCACAGATACGCAGTATTTT. Translation: CASSYEGVGTDTQYF.

This clonotype was counted ten times or more. This rearrangement joins TRBV7-2 to TRBJ2-7; D possibly corresponds to TRBD1 (6 bases). V lost 6 bases to trimming and J lost 7 bases, with 22 bases between them. Germline CDR1 reads SGHTA; CDR2 reads FQGNSA. This CDR3 has 15 amino acids. This CDR3 reads CASSPQLTPRGEQYF. In DNA, the CDR3 is TGTGCCAGCAGTCCTCAACTAACCCCGAGGGGGGAGCAGTACTTC.

V usage is TRBV29-1 and J usage is TRBJ2-1; D ambiguous. The CDR3 totals 12 residues. The V and J ends lost 5 bases and 0 bases respectively, with 5 bases between them. CDR1 SQVTM and CDR2 ANQGSEA come from the germline V gene. The CDR3 here is CSVRPSYNEQFF. CDR3 bases: TGCAGCGTTCGGCCCTCCTACAATGAGCAGTTCTTC.

This clonotype has just a few counts. V and J are TRBV7-9 and TRBJ1-3; 7 bases match TRBD1. This CDR3 region has 16 residues. The germline V gene has CDR1 SEHNR and CDR2 FQNEAQ (reference sequence). J gave up 2 bases and V 5 bases, and 9 bases lay outside the gene matches. CDR3 loop: CASSGTGTAPGNTIYF. CDR3 nucleotide sequence: TGTGCCAGCAGCGGAACCGGGACAGCACCTGGAAACACCATATATTTT.

This sequence joins TRBV4-3 and TRBJ1-1, with D possibly being TRBD1 (5 bases). The CDR3 spans 15 residues. Germline V gene data show CDR1 as LGHNA and CDR2 as YSLEER. The germline V and J ends were trimmed by 2 bases and 4 bases, with 14 bases remaining between them. CDR3: CASSQNPGLGTEAFF. The CDR3 coding sequence is TGCGCCAGCAGCCAAAATCCAGGGTTGGGCACTGAAGCTTTCTTT.